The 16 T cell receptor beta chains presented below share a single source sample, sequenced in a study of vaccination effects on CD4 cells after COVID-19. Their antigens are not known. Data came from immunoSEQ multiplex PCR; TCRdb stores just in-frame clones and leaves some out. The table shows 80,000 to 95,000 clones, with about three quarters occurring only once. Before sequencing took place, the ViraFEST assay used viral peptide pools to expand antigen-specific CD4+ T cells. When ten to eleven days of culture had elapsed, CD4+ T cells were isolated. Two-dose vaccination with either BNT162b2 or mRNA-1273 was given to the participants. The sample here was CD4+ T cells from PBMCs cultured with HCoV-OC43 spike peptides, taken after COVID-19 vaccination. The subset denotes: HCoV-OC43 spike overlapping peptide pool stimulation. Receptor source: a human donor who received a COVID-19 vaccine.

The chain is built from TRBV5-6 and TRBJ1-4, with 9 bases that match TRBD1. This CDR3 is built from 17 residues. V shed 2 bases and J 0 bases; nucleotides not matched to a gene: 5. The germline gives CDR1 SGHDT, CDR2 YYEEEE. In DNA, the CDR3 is TGTGCCAGCAGCTTACCGGGACAGGGCACAACTAATGAAAAACTGTTTTTT. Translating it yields CASSLPGQGTTNEKLFF.

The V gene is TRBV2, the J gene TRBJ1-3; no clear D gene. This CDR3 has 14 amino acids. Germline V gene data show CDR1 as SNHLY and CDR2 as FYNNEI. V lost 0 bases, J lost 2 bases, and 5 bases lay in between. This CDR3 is CASSEALPGNTIYF. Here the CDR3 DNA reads TGTGCCAGCAGTGAAGCGCTGCCTGGAAACACCATATATTTT. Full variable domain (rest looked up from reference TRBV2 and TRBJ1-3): EPEVTQTPSHQVTQMGQEVILRCVPISNHLYFYWYRQILGQKVEFLVSFYNNEISEKSEIFDDQFSVERPDGSNFTLKIRSTKLEDSAMYFCASSEALPGNTIYFGEGSWLTVV.

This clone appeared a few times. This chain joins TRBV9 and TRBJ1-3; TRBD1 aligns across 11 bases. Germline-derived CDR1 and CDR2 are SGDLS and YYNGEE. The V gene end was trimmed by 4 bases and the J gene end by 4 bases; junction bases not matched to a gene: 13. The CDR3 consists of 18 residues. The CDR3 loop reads CASSTRDRGYQGGNTIYF. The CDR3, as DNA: TGTGCCAGCAGCACGAGGGACAGGGGGTATCAAGGAGGAAACACCATATATTTT.

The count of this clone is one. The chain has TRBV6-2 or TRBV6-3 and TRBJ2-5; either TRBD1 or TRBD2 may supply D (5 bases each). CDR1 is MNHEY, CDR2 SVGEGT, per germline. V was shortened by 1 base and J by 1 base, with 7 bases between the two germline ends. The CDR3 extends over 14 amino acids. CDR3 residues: CASSYWGSQETQYF. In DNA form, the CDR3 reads TGTGCCAGCAGTTACTGGGGGTCCCAAGAGACCCAGTACTTC.

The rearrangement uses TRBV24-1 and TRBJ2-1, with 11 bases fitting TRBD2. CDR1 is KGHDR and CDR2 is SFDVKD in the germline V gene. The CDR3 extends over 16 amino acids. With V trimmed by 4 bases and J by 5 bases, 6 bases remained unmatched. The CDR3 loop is CATSDPRLAGHNEQFF. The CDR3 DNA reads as TGTGCCACCAGTGACCCCCGACTAGCGGGGCACAATGAGCAGTTCTTC.

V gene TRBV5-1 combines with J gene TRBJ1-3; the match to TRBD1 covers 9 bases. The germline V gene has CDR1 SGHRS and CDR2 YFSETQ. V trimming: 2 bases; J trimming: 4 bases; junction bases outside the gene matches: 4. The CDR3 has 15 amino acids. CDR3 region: CASSFGTGQGNTIYF. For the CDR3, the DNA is TGCGCCAGCAGCTTCGGGACAGGGCAGGGAAACACCATATATTTT.

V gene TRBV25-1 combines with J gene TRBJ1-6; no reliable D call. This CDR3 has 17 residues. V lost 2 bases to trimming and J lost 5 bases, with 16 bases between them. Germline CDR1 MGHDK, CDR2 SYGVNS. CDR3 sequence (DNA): TGTGCCAGCAGTGAAAACGGGATCGGTTCACATAATTCACCCCTCCACTTT. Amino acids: CASSENGIGSHNSPLHF.

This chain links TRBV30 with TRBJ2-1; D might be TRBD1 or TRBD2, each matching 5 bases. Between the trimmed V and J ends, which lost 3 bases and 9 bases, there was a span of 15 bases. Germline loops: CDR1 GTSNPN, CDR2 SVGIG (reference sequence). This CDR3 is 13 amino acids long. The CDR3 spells CAWSRGYLSEQFF. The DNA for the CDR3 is TGTGCCTGGAGCCGGGGCTATCTCTCTGAGCAGTTCTTC.

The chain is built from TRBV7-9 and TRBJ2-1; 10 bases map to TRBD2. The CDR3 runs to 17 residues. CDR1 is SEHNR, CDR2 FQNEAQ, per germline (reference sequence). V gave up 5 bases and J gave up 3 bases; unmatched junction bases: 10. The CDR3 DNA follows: TGTGCCAGCAGCCCAGGCCCTAGCGGGGGCTTCTACAATGAGCAGTTCTTC. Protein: CASSPGPSGGFYNEQFF. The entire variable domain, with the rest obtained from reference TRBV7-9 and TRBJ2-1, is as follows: DTGVSQNPRHKITKRGQNVTFRCDPISEHNRLYWYRQTLGQGPEFLTYFQNEAQLEKSRLLSDRFSAERPKGSFSTLEIQRTEQGDSAMYLCASSPGPSGGFYNEQFFGPGTRLTVL.

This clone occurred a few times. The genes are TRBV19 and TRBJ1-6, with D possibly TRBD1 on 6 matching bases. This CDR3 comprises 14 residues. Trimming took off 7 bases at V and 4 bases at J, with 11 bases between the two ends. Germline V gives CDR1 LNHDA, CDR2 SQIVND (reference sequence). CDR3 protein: CASNGGPYNSPLHF. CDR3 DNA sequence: TGTGCCAGTAACGGGGGGCCGTATAATTCACCCCTCCACTTT.

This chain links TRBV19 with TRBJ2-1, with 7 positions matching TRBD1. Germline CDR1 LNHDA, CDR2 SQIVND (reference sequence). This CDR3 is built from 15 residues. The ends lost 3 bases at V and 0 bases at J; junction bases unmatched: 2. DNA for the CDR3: TGTGCCAGTAGTATGAACAGGGGCTCCTACAATGAGCAGTTCTTC. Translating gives CASSMNRGSYNEQFF.

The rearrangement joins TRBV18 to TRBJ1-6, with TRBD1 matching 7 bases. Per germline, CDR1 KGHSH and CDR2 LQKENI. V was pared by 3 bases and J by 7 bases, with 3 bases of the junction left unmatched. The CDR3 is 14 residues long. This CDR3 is CASSPTGENSPLHF. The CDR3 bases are TGTGCCAGCTCACCCACAGGGGAAAATTCACCCCTCCACTTT.

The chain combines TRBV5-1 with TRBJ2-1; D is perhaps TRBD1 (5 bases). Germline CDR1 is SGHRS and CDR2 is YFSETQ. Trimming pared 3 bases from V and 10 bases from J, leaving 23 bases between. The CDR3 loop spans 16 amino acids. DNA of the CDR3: TGCGCCAGCAGCTCGTCCGAGACAGCCCCCCCAAGGGAGCAGTTCTTC. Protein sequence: CASSSSETAPPREQFF.

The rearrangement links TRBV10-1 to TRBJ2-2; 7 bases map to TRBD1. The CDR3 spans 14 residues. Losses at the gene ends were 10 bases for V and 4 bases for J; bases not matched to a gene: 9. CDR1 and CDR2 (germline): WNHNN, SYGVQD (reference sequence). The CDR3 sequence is CATKSGTVTGELFF. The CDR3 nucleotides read TGCGCCACCAAATCAGGGACAGTCACCGGGGAGCTGTTTTTT.

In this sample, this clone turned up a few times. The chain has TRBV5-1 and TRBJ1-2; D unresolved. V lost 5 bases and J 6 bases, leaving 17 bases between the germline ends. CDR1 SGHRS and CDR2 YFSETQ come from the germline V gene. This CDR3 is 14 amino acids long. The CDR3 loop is CASSPTLAEDGYTF. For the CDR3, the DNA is TGCGCCAGCAGTCCCACTTTGGCAGAGGATGGCTACACCTTC.

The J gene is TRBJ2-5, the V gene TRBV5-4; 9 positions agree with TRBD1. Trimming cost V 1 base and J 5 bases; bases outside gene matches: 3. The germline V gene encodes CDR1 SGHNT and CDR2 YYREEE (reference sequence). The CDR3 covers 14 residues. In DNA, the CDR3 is TGTGCCAGCAGCTTGATGGACAGGGGCGAGACCCAGTACTTC. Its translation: CASSLMDRGETQYF.